Listed below are T cell receptor beta chains from one sample, sequenced in a study of T cell responses to AZD1222 COVID-19 vaccine. Here immunoSEQ multiplex PCR was the method, and the copy in TCRdb shows in-frame clones only, minus some. The sample yields over 100,000 clones, around 90% seen once. Sequencing used peripheral blood, obtained on day 0 of AZD1222 vaccination. Receptor source: an adult in good health. CDR3s leave out the opening cysteine and the closing phenylalanine or tryptophan. Fields, in order: V gene, CDR3 protein.

V gene: TRBV7-9
CDR3 protein: ASSPESRSPLH

V gene: TRBV5-5
CDR3 protein: ASSSQGRIGQPQH

V gene: TRBV5-6
CDR3 protein: ASSDEGGLDYGYT

V gene: TRBV7-2
CDR3 protein: ASSMSGPSSYEQY

V gene: TRBV27
CDR3 protein: ASSLVWTAAYEQY

V gene: TRBV28
CDR3 protein: ASRRISSGAYEQY

V gene: TRBV6-5
CDR3 protein: ASSWTEVNTEAF

V gene: TRBV6-2/TRBV6-3
CDR3 protein: ASSFHRDSGANVLT

V gene: TRBV28
CDR3 protein: ASRTQGAGEKLF

V gene: TRBV28
CDR3 protein: ASSSGQSRGGYT

V gene: TRBV5-1
CDR3 protein: ASSPRVGSASYEQY

V gene: TRBV29-1
CDR3 protein: SVRGGFAETQY

V gene: TRBV5-1
CDR3 protein: ASSPLRAGGYT

V gene: TRBV5-1
CDR3 protein: ASSLWGTNYGYT

V gene: TRBV29-1
CDR3 protein: SVNFLSYEQY

V gene: TRBV7-2
CDR3 protein: ASSLQPLSGYNNEQF

V gene: TRBV10-1
CDR3 protein: ASRQGSNTGELF

V gene: TRBV28
CDR3 protein: ASSLGDAVETEAF

V gene: TRBV4-1
CDR3 protein: ASSQDLSKEWYGYT

V gene: TRBV5-1
CDR3 protein: ASSLYGQDNGYT

V gene: TRBV2
CDR3 protein: ASSVDSGAF

V gene: TRBV18
CDR3 protein: ASSPPAGNYGYT

V gene: TRBV3-1/TRBV3-2
CDR3 protein: ASSQDQGPGGYT